Each of the 32 T cell receptor beta chains below was sequenced from the same sample in a study of shared clonotypes between healthy human individuals. Naive CD8 cells lacked CD45RO and underwent positive selection for CCR7, leaving out terminally differentiated effector memory CD45RA+ cells. Measured with immunoSEQ multiplex PCR; TCRdb has only the in-frame clones, and not every one. The profile covers about 2.2 million clones, with approximately 94% appearing a single time and under 2% taken by the ten largest. The sample was naive CD8+ T cells from PBMCs. The receptors stem from a man younger than 35 in good health. Some clones in this sample may be carry-over from other donors' samples.

The chain joins TRBV5-5 to TRBJ2-7, with TRBD1 matching 11 bases. Trimming removed 4 bases from V and 5 bases from J; junction bases left unmatched: 8. CDR1 is SGHKS and CDR2 is YYEKEE in the germline V gene (reference sequence). The CDR3 extends over 15 amino acids. This chain's CDR3 is CASSAAGTGGNEQYF. The DNA of the CDR3 is TGTGCCAGCAGCGCTGCCGGGACAGGGGGAAACGAGCAGTACTTC.

The chain joins TRBV9 to TRBJ2-7; D is unclear. Trimming removed 4 bases at V and 7 bases at J, with 24 bases between. Germline V lookup: CDR1 SGDLS, CDR2 YYNGEE. The CDR3 is 16 residues long. The CDR3 nucleotides are TGTGCCAGCAGCTATGAGCGTATGTCTGGAGAGAAGGAGCAGTACTTC. Its protein is CASSYERMSGEKEQYF.

This sequence joins TRBV28 and TRBJ2-2; 11 bases are a match to TRBD2. V gave up 4 bases and J gave up 0 bases; unmatched junction bases: 1. CDR3 size: 16 residues. The germline gives CDR1 MDHEN, CDR2 SYDVKM. CDR3 amino acids: CASSSLAGANTGELFF. CDR3 in DNA: TGTGCCAGCAGTTCACTAGCGGGGGCGAACACCGGGGAGCTGTTTTTT.

The rearrangement joins TRBV13 to TRBJ2-1; no clear D gene. CDR1 is PRHDT and CDR2 is FYEKMQ in the germline V gene (reference sequence). This CDR3 has 13 amino acids. V was trimmed by 5 bases and J by 9 bases, leaving 14 bases between them. In DNA, the CDR3 is TGTGCCAGCAGCGCCCCCCCGAGGCCTGAGCAGTTCTTC. Protein product: CASSAPPRPEQFF.

Points on this clone: This sample includes further DNA sequences coding for the same CDR3. CDR3 nucleotides: TGTGCCAGCAGCTCGACCGGGACAGCTTTCTACGAGCAGTACTTC. Its protein product is CASSSTGTAFYEQYF. The genes are TRBV7-9 and TRBJ2-7, with 7 bases matching TRBD1. The CDR3 totals 15 residues. J was trimmed by 3 bases and V by 4 bases; bases with no gene match: 9. The germline V gene has CDR1 SEHNR and CDR2 FQNEAQ (reference sequence).

The V call is TRBV13, the J call TRBJ2-7, with D possibly matching TRBD1 (5 bases). Between the trimmed V and J ends, which lost 3 bases and 0 bases, there was a span of 9 bases. CDR1 is PRHDT and CDR2 is FYEKMQ in the germline V gene (reference sequence). There are 14 residues in the CDR3. Here the CDR3 reads CASSLTENSYEQYF. CDR3 coding DNA: TGTGCCAGCAGCTTGACAGAGAACTCCTACGAGCAGTACTTC.

This rearrangement joins TRBV7-8 to TRBJ2-7; 9 bases are a match to TRBD2. The V segment lost 5 bases and the J segment 0 bases; nucleotides outside the gene matches: 5. CDR3 length: 15 residues. In germline, CDR1 is SGHVS, CDR2 FQNEAQ. The CDR3 coding sequence is TGTGCCAGCAGCACAGCGCGGGGGGGCTCCTACGAGCAGTACTTC. This gives the protein CASSTARGGSYEQYF.

This sequence joins TRBV15 and TRBJ2-6; D is uncertain. Between the trimmed V and J ends, which lost 8 bases and 0 bases, there was a span of 20 bases. The CDR3 loop spans 18 amino acids. CDR1 LNHNV and CDR2 YYDKDF come from the germline V gene (reference sequence). The CDR3 nucleotides are TGTGCCACCGATTTGACCGGGTCGACCTTCTCTGGGGCCAACGTCCTGACTTTC. Its translation: CATDLTGSTFSGANVLTF.

The rearrangement links TRBV28 to TRBJ1-1, with D unresolved. V was cut by 3 bases and J by 6 bases, with 14 bases left in between. Germline values: CDR1 MDHEN, CDR2 SYDVKM. The CDR3 consists of 14 residues. The CDR3 sequence: CASSFIIRSAEAFF. The CDR3 DNA reads TGTGCCAGCAGTTTCATTATCAGATCCGCTGAAGCTTTCTTT.

The chain couples TRBV6-6 to TRBJ2-7; D gene unclear. The V end lost 6 bases, the J end lost 0 bases, and 9 bases lay between the germline ends. CDR1 MNHNY and CDR2 SVGAGI come from the germline V gene (reference sequence). This CDR3 spans 13 amino acids. The chain's CDR3 is CASSQESSYEQYF. DNA for the CDR3: TGTGCCAGCAGCCAGGAGAGCTCCTACGAGCAGTACTTC.

This chain joins TRBV27 and TRBJ2-3; possibly TRBD2 for D (6 bases). Germline CDR1 and CDR2: MNHEY and SMNVEV (reference sequence). Trimming removed 5 bases at V and 2 bases at J, with 14 bases between. This CDR3 is 15 amino acids long. CDR3 sequence (DNA): TGTGCCAGCAGTGTTCAAGCGGGCTCCACAGATACGCAGTATTTT. Its protein product is CASSVQAGSTDTQYF.

The chain joins TRBV18 to TRBJ2-2; 7 bases map to TRBD2. The trim removed 6 bases at V and 6 bases at J, leaving 16 bases unmatched. This CDR3 has 17 residues. Germline loops: CDR1 KGHSH, CDR2 LQKENI. In DNA, the CDR3 is TGTGCCAGCTCTTCCCCGTCGGGACTACTTAGCTCCGGGGAGCTGTTTTTT. It yields the protein CASSSPSGLLSSGELFF.

The chain couples TRBV4-3 to TRBJ2-7, with TRBD1 matching over 7 bases. CDR3 size: 18 residues. Germline-derived CDR1 and CDR2 are LGHNA and YSLEER. The V segment lost 1 base and the J segment 5 bases; nucleotides outside the gene matches: 17. The CDR3 sequence: CASSQVPSGWGQKHEQYF. DNA for the CDR3: TGCGCCAGCAGCCAAGTCCCCTCCGGTTGGGGACAGAAGCACGAGCAGTACTTC.

The chain has TRBV5-1 and TRBJ2-3; 7 bases line up with TRBD1. Germline lookup yields CDR1 SGHRS and CDR2 YFSETQ. The CDR3 has 16 residues. V was clipped by 3 bases and J by 0 bases; unmatched bases: 7. The CDR3 here is CASSWNRGTSTDTQYF. The CDR3 coding sequence is TGCGCCAGCAGCTGGAACAGGGGTACCAGCACAGATACGCAGTATTTT.

The rearrangement joins TRBV25-1 to TRBJ2-5; 9 nucleotides agree with TRBD1. From germline, CDR1 is MGHDK and CDR2 SYGVNS. The V gene end was trimmed by 2 bases and the J gene end by 1 base; junction bases not matched to a gene: 5. CDR3 length: 16 amino acids. The CDR3 sequence: CASSELGTGFQETQYF. In nucleotides, the CDR3 is TGTGCCAGCAGTGAACTTGGGACAGGGTTCCAAGAGACCCAGTACTTC.

This clone was detected only once. This sample includes further DNA sequences coding for the same CDR3. This chain uses TRBV10-1 with TRBJ1-3; the D gene is possibly TRBD1 (5 bases). In germline, CDR1 is WNHNN, CDR2 SYGVQD (reference sequence). V lost 2 bases and J lost 0, with 5 bases in between. The CDR3 is made up of 14 amino acids. CDR3 DNA sequence: TGCGCCAGCAGTGAGGGGACCTCTGGAAACACCATATATTTT. Translated: CASSEGTSGNTIYF.

V gene TRBV4-1 combines with J gene TRBJ2-1; possible D gene TRBD2, 6 bases. CDR3 length: 15 amino acids. V lost 5 bases and J lost 3, with 14 bases in between. Germline loops: CDR1 MGHRA, CDR2 YSYEKL. CDR3 residues: CASSVSGDRYNEQFF. CDR3 sequence (DNA): TGCGCCAGCAGCGTCTCGGGGGACCGCTACAATGAGCAGTTCTTC.

The chain combines TRBV6-6 with TRBJ1-2; weak D call: TRBD1 (6 bases). V shed 1 base and J shed 4 bases, with 13 bases lying between them. Germline CDR1 and CDR2: MNHNY and SVGAGI (reference sequence). CDR3 length: 15 residues. As DNA, the CDR3 is TGTGCCAGCAGTTACTTCGTGGGAGGGGGCTATGGCTACACCTTC. Translated, it gives CASSYFVGGGYGYTF.

This rearrangement joins TRBV10-3 to TRBJ2-7; D gene ambiguous. This CDR3 region has 11 residues. Trimming removed 10 bases from V and 5 bases from J, with 12 bases in between. Germline V lookup: CDR1 ENHRY, CDR2 SYGVKD. CDR3 DNA sequence: TGTGCCACCTCGACCACCAACGAGCAGTACTTC. The encoded protein is CATSTTNEQYF.

The chain is built from TRBV5-5 and TRBJ2-7; D remains unclear. The CDR3 is 13 amino acids. Germline CDR1 SGHKS, CDR2 YYEKEE (reference sequence). Trimming removed 1 base at V and 3 bases at J, with 8 bases between. The CDR3 DNA follows: TGTGCCAGCAGCTTGCATCAGGACTACGAGCAGTACTTC. It specifies CASSLHQDYEQYF.

The chain combines TRBV6-5 with TRBJ2-3; D is unclear. The CDR3 is 14 residues long. Germline CDR1 and CDR2: MNHEY and SVGAGI. The germline V and J ends were trimmed by 2 bases and 2 bases, with 8 bases remaining between them. The CDR3 DNA reads as TGTGCCAGCAGTTACATTAGGGCCACAGATACGCAGTATTTT. Its translation is CASSYIRATDTQYF.

This chain joins TRBV27 and TRBJ2-1, with 7 positions matching TRBD1. Trimming cost V 5 bases and J 1 base; bases outside gene matches: 5. Germline V gives CDR1 MNHEY, CDR2 SMNVEV (reference sequence). The CDR3 runs to 15 residues. The CDR3 bases are TGTGCCAGCAGTCTAAGGGGGCTATCCTACAATGAGCAGTTCTTC. It yields the protein CASSLRGLSYNEQFF.

The V and J genes are TRBV7-8 and TRBJ2-3, with D possibly being TRBD2 (5 bases). The CDR3 contains 15 residues. Trimming left V 5 bases short and J 6 bases short, with 18 bases between. Germline V CDR1 and CDR2: SGHVS, FQNEAQ. DNA of the CDR3: TGTGCCAGCAGCGCAGGTAGTCGGACTTTGGATACGCAGTATTTT. It translates to CASSAGSRTLDTQYF.

This sequence joins TRBV5-8 and TRBJ1-1; D is perhaps TRBD1 (5 bases). The CDR3 consists of 15 residues. Trimming left V 1 base short and J 1 base short, with 11 bases between. The V gene's germline CDR1 is SGHTS and CDR2 YDEGEE. CDR3 region: CASSLLGGGNTEAFF. The CDR3 nucleotides are TGTGCCAGCAGCTTGCTCGGGGGAGGGAACACTGAAGCTTTCTTT.

This chain links TRBV7-2 with TRBJ1-4; D is unresolved. The CDR3 runs 17 residues. Trimming shortened V by 2 bases and J by 0 bases, and 13 bases separated the two germline ends. In germline, CDR1 is SGHTA, CDR2 FQGNSA. The CDR3 nucleotides read TGTGCCAGCAGCTTAAGAGTCCAGTTGCCAACTAATGAAAAACTGTTTTTT. As protein: CASSLRVQLPTNEKLFF. The full variable domain, rest sourced from reference TRBV7-2 and TRBJ1-4, is GAGVSQSPSNKVTEKGKDVELRCDPISGHTALYWYRQSLGQGLEFLIYFQGNSAPDKSGLPSDRFSAERTGGSVSTLTIQRTQQEDSAVYLCASSLRVQLPTNEKLFFGSGTQLSVL.

The chain links TRBV27 to TRBJ1-1; D gene unclear. This CDR3 contains 14 residues. With 4 bases removed from V and 7 bases from J, the gap between germline ends came to 16 bases. CDR1 and CDR2 from the germline V gene are MNHEY and SMNVEV (reference sequence). As DNA, the CDR3 is TGTGCCAGCAGTTCCCAATCCCGACGGGATGAAGCTTTCTTT. This codes for CASSSQSRRDEAFF.

This chain connects TRBV18 to TRBJ1-1; D remains unclear. The CDR3 has 13 residues. The germline gives CDR1 KGHSH, CDR2 LQKENI. V was clipped by 0 bases and J by 4 bases, with 6 bases between them. CDR3 sequence (DNA): TGTGCCAGCTCACCACCGTCTGGCACTGAAGCTTTCTTT. This gives the protein CASSPPSGTEAFF.

The J gene is TRBJ1-1, the V gene TRBV11-2; D might be TRBD1 (5 bases). There are 15 residues in the CDR3. V gave up 3 bases and J gave up 4 bases, with 15 bases separating them. Per the germline V gene, CDR1 is SGHAT and CDR2 is FQNNGV. The CDR3 sequence is CASSFRSTGVTEAFF. CDR3 sequence (DNA): TGTGCCAGCAGCTTCCGTTCGACGGGGGTCACTGAAGCTTTCTTT. Full variable domain (outside the CDR3, taken from reference TRBV11-2 and TRBJ1-1): EAGVAQSPRYKIIEKRQSVAFWCNPISGHATLYWYQQILGQGPKLLIQFQNNGVVDDSQLPKDRFSAERLKGVDSTLKIQPAKLEDSAVYLCASSFRSTGVTEAFFGQGTRLTVV.

This clone was recorded a few times. The rearrangement links TRBV27 to TRBJ2-1, with 7 bases aligning to TRBD2. Per the germline V gene, CDR1 is MNHEY and CDR2 is SMNVEV (reference sequence). CDR3 length: 14 amino acids. V gave up 8 bases and J gave up 7 bases; unmatched junction bases: 11. CDR3 sequence: CASRWGGERNEQFF. The CDR3 DNA is TGTGCCAGCCGCTGGGGGGGTGAGAGGAATGAGCAGTTCTTC.

The V gene is TRBV15, the J gene TRBJ2-1; maybe TRBD1 (6 bases). CDR1 is LNHNV and CDR2 is YYDKDF in the germline V gene (reference sequence). The V end lost 5 bases, the J end lost 0 bases, and 17 bases lay between the germline ends. The CDR3 length is 17 residues. The CDR3 loop reads CATSHPTGTLSYNEQFF. The CDR3 DNA reads as TGTGCCACCAGCCATCCAACGGGGACACTCTCCTACAATGAGCAGTTCTTC.

This clone has more than one count but fewer than ten. The V and J genes are TRBV28 and TRBJ1-5; D gene uncertain. From germline, CDR1 is MDHEN and CDR2 SYDVKM. The V gene lost 2 bases and the J gene lost 3 bases, with 2 bases spanning the gap. This CDR3 contains 12 residues. The CDR3 region has the DNA TGTGCCAGCAGTTTAGCCAATCAGCCCCAGCATTTT. This codes for CASSLANQPQHF.

V usage is TRBV19 and J usage is TRBJ2-2; D gene uncertain. Germline CDR1 is LNHDA and CDR2 is SQIVND (reference sequence). Trimming removed 7 bases at V and 6 bases at J, with 9 bases between. This CDR3 region has 12 residues. The CDR3 DNA sequence: TGTGCCAGTACCGACCGACCCGGGGAGCTGTTTTTT. Its translation is CASTDRPGELFF. The variable domain in full, completed from reference TRBV19 and TRBJ2-2, reads DGGITQSPKYLFRKEGQNVTLSCEQNLNHDAMYWYRQDPGQGLRLIYYSQIVNDFQKGDIAEGYSVSREKKESFPLTVTSAQKNPTAFYLCASTDRPGELFFGEGSRLTVL.